A selection of T cell receptor beta chains follows, all from one sample in a study of shared clonotypes between healthy human individuals. Only in-frame clones appear in the TCRdb table, and some are missing; sequencing was by immunoSEQ multiplex PCR. This sample yields about 2.1 million clones, of which around 93% are seen a single time; more than 1.5% belongs to the top ten. The sequencing input was naive CD8+ T cells from PBMCs. The receptors were sampled from a young man in good health. Some clones in this sample may be carry-over from other donors' samples. Each CDR3 is given with its conserved first and last residue. D genes are given only for firm matches. A row's size may be missing; if present it is once, few, many or a size class.

NA	TRBV27	TRBJ2-1	NA	TGTGCCAGCAGTTTAGGGACGATCCCCAATGAGCAGTTCTTC	CASSLGTIPNEQFF
NA	TRBV5-4	TRBJ2-1	NA	TGTGCCAGCAGCTTGGGAGTCAGCTCCTACAATGAGCAGTTCTTC	CASSLGVSSYNEQFF
TRBD1	TRBV7-9	TRBJ2-7	once	TGTGCCAGCAGCTTACCGGAGGGACAGGGTTTTTACGAGCAGTACTTC	CASSLPEGQGFYEQYF
NA	TRBV5-4	TRBJ1-1	NA	TGTGCCAGCAGCTGGGGACCGGGGGGGAGAGAAGCTTTCTTT	CASSWGPGGREAFF
TRBD2	TRBV7-8	TRBJ2-1	NA	TGTGCCAGCAGCTTAGCGGTGGGACTAGGCTCCTACAATGAGCAGTTCTTC	CASSLAVGLGSYNEQFF
NA	TRBV5-1	TRBJ2-7	NA	TGCGCCAGCAGCTTGGTTGGGGGTTACTACGAGCAGTACTTC	CASSLVGGYYEQYF
NA	TRBV5-6	TRBJ1-5	NA	TGTGCCAGCAGCCCTAATTCAGTTAGCAATCAGCCCCAGCATTTT	CASSPNSVSNQPQHF
NA	TRBV10-3	TRBJ2-1	NA	TGTGCCATCACCCCCGACCAGGCCCCGTCTTACAATGAGCAGTTCTTC	CAITPDQAPSYNEQFF
NA	TRBV6-5	TRBJ1-5	NA	TGTGCCAGCAGTTACTCGAGACAAGTGGGCAATCAGCCCCAGCATTTT	CASSYSRQVGNQPQHF
NA	TRBV6-5	TRBJ2-1	NA	TGTGCCAGCAGTTCCCGGGACATGCCTTTCTTC	CASSSRDMPFF
NA	TRBV5-1	TRBJ2-5	NA	TGCGCCAGCAGCTTGGGGGAGTACCAAGAGACCCAGTACTTC	CASSLGEYQETQYF
NA	TRBV2	TRBJ2-1	NA	TGTGCCAGCAGTGGTGTTCGGCAGGATGAGCAGTTCTTC	CASSGVRQDEQFF
NA	TRBV29-1	TRBJ2-7	NA	TGCAGCGTTAGGACAGTGTCCTACGAGCAGTACTTC	CSVRTVSYEQYF
TRBD1	TRBV5-1	TRBJ2-7	NA	TGCGCCAGCAGCTTAGGGGGCCTTGAGCAGTACTTC	CASSLGGLEQYF
NA	TRBV6-6	TRBJ1-1	NA	TGTGCCAGCCATCCCCGTCGGGGGTACACTGAAGCTTTCTTT	CASHPRRGYTEAFF
NA	TRBV7-2	TRBJ1-1	NA	TGTGCCAGCAGCCCCACAGTGAACACTGAAGCTTTCTTT	CASSPTVNTEAFF
NA	TRBV9	TRBJ1-1	NA	TGTGCCAGCAGCGTCGGGGGTCTCACTGAAGCTTTCTTT	CASSVGGLTEAFF
TRBD1	TRBV19	TRBJ2-3	NA	TGTGCCAGTAGTACCCCCTCGACAGGGGAAGACACAGATACGCAGTATTTT	CASSTPSTGEDTDTQYF
NA	TRBV7-9	TRBJ2-1	NA	TGTGCCAGCAGCTTAGCCTACAGCTCCTACAATGAGCAGTTCTTC	CASSLAYSSYNEQFF
NA	TRBV7-9	TRBJ2-5	NA	TGTGCCAGCAGCTTAGACAGGGCGGAGACCCAGTACTTC	CASSLDRAETQYF
TRBD1	TRBV10-3	TRBJ2-6	NA	TGTGCCATCAGGCTCGGGACAGGGTCTTTATTTGGGGAAACTGGGGCCAACGTCCTGACTTTC	CAIRLGTGSLFGETGANVLTF
NA	TRBV7-7	TRBJ2-1	NA	TGTGCCAGCAGCCTAAACCGGGACTGTCCGTTCTTC	CASSLNRDCPFF
NA	TRBV28	TRBJ2-1	NA	TGTGCCAGCAGCACCCTGACAGCCCCTCCCTACAATGAGCAGTTCTTC	CASSTLTAPPYNEQFF
TRBD1	TRBV5-6	TRBJ2-1	NA	TGTGCCAGCAGCTTCAGCACAGGGGTCCTGGGGGAGCAGTTCTTC	CASSFSTGVLGEQFF
NA	TRBV9	TRBJ2-2	few	TGTGCCAGCAGCCCCCAGGACTGGAACACCGGGGAGCTGTTTTTT	CASSPQDWNTGELFF
NA	TRBV6-1	TRBJ1-2	medium-sized	TGTGCCAGCAGTGAAGCGCTTCGGGTTAACTATGGCTACACCTTC	CASSEALRVNYGYTF
NA	TRBV29-1	TRBJ1-2	NA	TGCAGCGAGGTAGGGGGACTCAGCGGCTACACCTTC	CSEVGGLSGYTF
NA	TRBV4-3	TRBJ1-5	NA	TGCGCCAGCAGCCAAGATCGGCAGGCGGTCGGTTGGGCGGTTGGCAATCAGCCCCAGCATTTT	CASSQDRQAVGWAVGNQPQHF
NA	TRBV5-6	TRBJ2-1	NA	TGTGCCAGCAGCTCGGAGGTCTACTACAATGAGCAGTTCTTC	CASSSEVYYNEQFF
NA	TRBV19	TRBJ2-7	NA	TGTGCCAGTAGTGCCAGCGGGTACGAGCAGTACTTC	CASSASGYEQYF
NA	TRBV7-6	TRBJ2-7	NA	TGTGCCAGCAGCTTAGTTCGGACAGAAGTCTACGAGCAGTACTTC	CASSLVRTEVYEQYF
TRBD1	TRBV29-1	TRBJ1-1	NA	TGCAGCGGGTCCCGGGACAGGGAACGGGTGAACACTGAAGCTTTCTTT	CSGSRDRERVNTEAFF
NA	TRBV2	TRBJ1-1	NA	TGTGCCAGCGAAGGGATTCGTGGGAGGGTCGTCGCTGAAGCTTTCTTT	CASEGIRGRVVAEAFF
TRBD1	TRBV7-9	TRBJ2-1	once	TGTGCCAGCAGCTGGGGACAGTTATACAATGAGCAGTTCTTC	CASSWGQLYNEQFF
NA	TRBV5-1	TRBJ2-3	NA	TGCGCCAGCTCAGCAGCGGTCGGGGACGGCAGGAGGGATACGCAGTATTTT	CASSAAVGDGRRDTQYF
NA	TRBV6-1	TRBJ2-1	NA	TGTGCCAGCAGTGATTGGGAGCAGTTCTTC	CASSDWEQFF
NA	TRBV27	TRBJ2-4	NA	TGTGCCAGCAGTATGGGTCCGGACATTCAGTACTTC	CASSMGPDIQYF
TRBD2	TRBV7-9	TRBJ2-1	NA	TGTGCCAGCAGCTTCGGGACTAGCGGGACCGATGAGCAGTTCTTC	CASSFGTSGTDEQFF
TRBD1	TRBV5-1	TRBJ2-3	NA	TGCGCCAGCAGCTTGGACAGGGGTAAAACAGATACGCAGTATTTT	CASSLDRGKTDTQYF
NA	TRBV7-9	TRBJ2-2	NA	TGTGCCAGCAGCTTCCCGGTGGAGAATCCAGTGGACACCGGGGAGCTGTTTTTT	CASSFPVENPVDTGELFF
NA	TRBV28	TRBJ1-1	NA	TGTGCCAGTTCTCTAAGGGTGGGGAAAAACACTGAAGCTTTCTTT	CASSLRVGKNTEAFF
NA	TRBV7-9	TRBJ1-2	NA	TGTGCCAGCAGCTTAGCGCTGGCCTACTATGGCTACACCTTC	CASSLALAYYGYTF
NA	TRBV7-8	TRBJ2-5	NA	TGTGCCAGCAGCCTCGAACTTCTAGCCCCAGAGACCCAGTACTTC	CASSLELLAPETQYF